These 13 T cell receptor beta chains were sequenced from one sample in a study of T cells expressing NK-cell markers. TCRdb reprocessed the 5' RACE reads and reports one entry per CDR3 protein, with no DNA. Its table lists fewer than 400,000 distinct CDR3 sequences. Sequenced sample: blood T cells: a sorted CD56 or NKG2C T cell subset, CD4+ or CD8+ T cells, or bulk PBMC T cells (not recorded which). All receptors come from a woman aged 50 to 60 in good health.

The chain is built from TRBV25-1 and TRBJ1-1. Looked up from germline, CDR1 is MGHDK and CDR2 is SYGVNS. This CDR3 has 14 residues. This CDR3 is CASSESGFLTEAFF.

The CDR3 spells CASSAPGEAFF. The rearrangement links TRBV5-5 to TRBJ1-1; TCRdb names TRBD1, which stays unverified in the absence of DNA. Germline CDR1 reads SGHKS; CDR2 reads YYEKEE (reference sequence). This CDR3 contains 11 residues.

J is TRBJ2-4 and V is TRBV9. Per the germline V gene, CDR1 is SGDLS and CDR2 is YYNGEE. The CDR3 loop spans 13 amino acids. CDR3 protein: CAEPLVGSGIQYF.

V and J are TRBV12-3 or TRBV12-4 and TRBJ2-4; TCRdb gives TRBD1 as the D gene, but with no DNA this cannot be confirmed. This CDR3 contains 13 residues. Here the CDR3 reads CASSPIQGAREYF.

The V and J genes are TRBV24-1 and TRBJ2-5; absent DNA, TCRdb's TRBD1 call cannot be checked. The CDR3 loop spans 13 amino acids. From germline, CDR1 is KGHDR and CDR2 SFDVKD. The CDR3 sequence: CATSAGQGETQYF.

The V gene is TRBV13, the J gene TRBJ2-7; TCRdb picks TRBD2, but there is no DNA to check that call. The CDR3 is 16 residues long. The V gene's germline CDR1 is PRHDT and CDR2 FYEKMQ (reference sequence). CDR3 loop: CASSPLAGPDSYEQYF.

CDR3 sequence reads: CASSLLAGSSETQYF. This chain links TRBV5-1 with TRBJ2-5; TCRdb's assignment of TRBD2 cannot be checked, as there is no DNA. This CDR3 has 15 amino acids. The germline V gene encodes CDR1 SGHRS and CDR2 YFSETQ.

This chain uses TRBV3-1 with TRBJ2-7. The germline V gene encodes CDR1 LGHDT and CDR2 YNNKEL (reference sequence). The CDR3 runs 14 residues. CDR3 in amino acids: CASSPYQQAPRQYF.

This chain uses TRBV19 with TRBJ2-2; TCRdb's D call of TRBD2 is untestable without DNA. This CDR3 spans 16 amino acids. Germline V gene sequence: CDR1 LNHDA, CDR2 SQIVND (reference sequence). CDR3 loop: CASSIGLAPNTGELFF.

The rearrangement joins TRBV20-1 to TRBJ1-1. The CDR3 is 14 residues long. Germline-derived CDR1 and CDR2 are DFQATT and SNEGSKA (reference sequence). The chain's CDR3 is CSASGTHRRDEAFF.

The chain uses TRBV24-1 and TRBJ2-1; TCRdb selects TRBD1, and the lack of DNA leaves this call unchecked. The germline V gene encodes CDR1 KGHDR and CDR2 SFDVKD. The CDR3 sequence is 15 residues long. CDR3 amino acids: CATNPGQGVGDEQFF.

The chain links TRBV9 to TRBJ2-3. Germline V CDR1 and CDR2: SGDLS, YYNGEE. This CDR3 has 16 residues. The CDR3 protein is CASSVATWGGTDTQYF.

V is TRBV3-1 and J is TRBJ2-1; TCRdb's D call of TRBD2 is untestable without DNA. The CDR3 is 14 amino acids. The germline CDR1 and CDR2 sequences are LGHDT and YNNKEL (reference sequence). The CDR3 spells CASVGLAGVGEQFF.